This T cell receptor beta chain appears in the sequencing data of a study of identical twins. Study results and limitations: Twins shared out-of-frame alpha sequences with excess low generation probability. Reduced insertions were recorded for abundant cord blood beta clonotypes, with no such pattern in memory repertoires. With beta out-of-frame sequences, excess sharing by twins was weaker.

Turning to this clonotype: Its antigen is not known.

Using its own MiXCR run on the 5' RACE reads, TCRdb lists one record per CDR3 protein. The repertoire has around 1.7 million distinct CDR3 sequences, less than 40% of them found once; the top ten carry about 0.27%. This sequence was found in a newborn girl in good health. The sequenced sample consisted of cord blood.

The CDR3 region has the DNA TGTGCCAGCAGCCAAGAAGGACTAGGAAGAGGCGGGGAGCTGTTTTTT. It is translated as CASSQEGLGRGGELFF. The chain carries TRBV3-1 and TRBJ2-2; 7 positions match TRBD2. This CDR3 has 16 residues. The ends lost 0 bases at V and 7 bases at J; junction bases unmatched: 8. Germline lookup yields CDR1 LGHDT and CDR2 YNNKEL (reference sequence).